A selection of T cell receptor beta chains follows, all from one sample in a study of control samples from healthy donors and cancer patients. Produced via immunoSEQ multiplex PCR; TCRdb's table is partial and in-frame only. This sample has about 130,000 clones, with 75% to 95% found just once. Sequencing was done on a sample of blood. These receptor sequences come from a man younger than 35 in good health. Both conserved end residues are part of each CDR3. D genes are given only for firm matches. Size tells how often a clone was seen (once, few, many) or the class of an expanded clone, and some rows leave it out.

D,J,V,size,CDR3,DNA
TRBD1,TRBJ1-4,TRBV18,-,CASSLGQGEEKLFF,TGTGCCAGCTCCCTTGGACAGGGTGAAGAAAAACTGTTTTTT
-,TRBJ1-1,TRBV29-1,-,CSVGYMNSEAFF,TGCAGCGTTGGATACATGAACAGTGAAGCTTTCTTT
-,TRBJ1-1,TRBV4-3,-,CASSQGDTEAFF,TGCGCCAGCAGCCAAGGCGATACTGAAGCTTTCTTT
-,TRBJ1-1,TRBV5-1,few,CASSLGTLNTEAFF,TGCGCCAGCAGCTTGGGGACCTTGAACACTGAAGCTTTCTTT
TRBD1,TRBJ1-5,TRBV6-5,once,CASSYGQDGSNQPQHF,TGTGCCAGCAGTTACGGACAGGATGGGAGCAATCAGCCCCAGCATTTT
-,TRBJ1-2,TRBV6-5,once,CASSWGANYGYTF,TGTGCCAGCAGTTGGGGGGCTAACTATGGCTACACCTTC
-,TRBJ1-2,TRBV6-1,-,CASSESWSPSNYGYTF,TGTGCCAGCAGTGAATCTTGGTCCCCGTCTAACTATGGCTACACCTTC
-,TRBJ1-1,TRBV4-3,-,CASSQDPTGSGHRAFF,TGCGCCAGCAGCCAAGATCCCACAGGGAGCGGGCATAGAGCTTTCTTT
TRBD2,TRBJ2-2,TRBV11-2,-,CASSFIAGGIDTGELFF,TGTGCCAGCAGCTTCATAGCGGGGGGGATTGACACCGGGGAGCTGTTTTTT
TRBD2,TRBJ2-7,TRBV5-5,-,CASSLAGGSTYEQYF,TGTGCCAGCAGCTTAGCGGGGGGCTCTACCTACGAGCAGTACTTC
TRBD1,TRBJ2-2,TRBV18,-,CASSRQGDTTGELFF,TGTGCCAGCTCACGACAGGGTGATACGACCGGGGAGCTGTTTTTT
-,TRBJ1-1,TRBV19,once,CASSQGFTRNTEAFF,TGTGCCAGTAGTCAGGGTTTTACCCGGAACACTGAAGCTTTCTTT
-,TRBJ1-2,TRBV7-3,-,CASSGGAGYTF,TGTGCCAGCAGCGGGGGCGCTGGCTACACCTTC
TRBD2,TRBJ2-7,TRBV7-8,-,CASSLGVSGTYEQYF,TGTGCCAGCAGCTTAGGGGTTAGCGGGACCTACGAGCAGTACTTC
-,TRBJ2-7,TRBV27,-,CASSPQPKTYEQYF,TGTGCCAGCAGTCCCCAGCCCAAGACCTACGAGCAGTACTTC
-,TRBJ1-5,TRBV6-2/TRBV6-3,-,CASSYYGTVNQPQHF,TGTGCCAGCAGTTACTACGGGACGGTCAATCAGCCCCAGCATTTT
TRBD2,TRBJ2-1,TRBV9,-,CASSQAGYNEQFF,TGTGCCAGCAGCCAAGCGGGATACAATGAGCAGTTCTTC
TRBD1,TRBJ1-5,TRBV20-1,-,CSASEAGTGANQPQHF,TGCAGTGCAAGTGAAGCCGGGACAGGGGCAAATCAGCCCCAGCATTTT
-,TRBJ1-6,TRBV5-1,-,CASTRDINNSPLHF,TGCGCCAGCACCAGGGACATCAATAATTCACCCCTCCACTTT
TRBD1,TRBJ1-4,TRBV19,once,CASSATGTGREKLFF,TGTGCCAGTAGTGCGACCGGGACAGGGAGGGAAAAACTGTTTTTT
-,TRBJ2-5,TRBV9,-,CASSTGAQETQYF,TGTGCCAGCAGTACTGGGGCCCAAGAGACCCAGTACTTC
-,TRBJ1-2,TRBV9,-,CASSLSGDLNYGYTF,TGTGCCAGCAGCCTTTCCGGCGACCTCAACTATGGCTACACCTTC
TRBD1,TRBJ1-5,TRBV6-1,-,CASSEAGRGRNSNQPQHF,TGTGCCAGCAGTGAAGCGGGCAGGGGGCGGAATAGCAATCAGCCCCAGCATTTT
-,TRBJ2-3,TRBV6-1,-,CASSEAPGDTQYF,TGTGCCAGCAGTGAAGCTCCTGGGGATACGCAGTATTTT
-,TRBJ1-5,TRBV6-5,-,CATTKTENSNQPQHF,TGTGCCACCACAAAGACAGAAAATAGCAATCAGCCCCAGCATTTT
TRBD2,TRBJ2-1,TRBV30,-,CAWRTGGPYNEQFF,TGTGCCTGGAGAACGGGGGGACCCTACAATGAGCAGTTCTTC
TRBD2,TRBJ2-1,TRBV14,-,CASSQGGGNNEQFF,TGTGCCAGCAGCCAAGGGGGGGGAAACAATGAGCAGTTCTTC
-,TRBJ1-1,TRBV27,-,CASSFDFRGGSTEAFF,TGTGCCAGCAGTTTTGATTTTAGGGGTGGGAGCACTGAAGCTTTCTTT
-,TRBJ2-1,TRBV4-3,-,CASSQVIGRGEQFF,TGCGCCAGCAGCCAAGTCATAGGCAGGGGCGAGCAGTTCTTC
-,TRBJ1-1,TRBV28,-,CASSPRTAPEAFF,TGTGCCAGCAGTCCAAGGACAGCCCCTGAAGCTTTCTTT
TRBD1,TRBJ1-1,TRBV7-9,-,CASSLRDSYLNTEAFF,TGTGCCAGCAGCCTTCGGGACAGTTATTTGAACACTGAAGCTTTCTTT
TRBD1,TRBJ2-2,TRBV7-3,-,CASGQGNTGELFF,TGTGCCAGCGGACAGGGGAACACCGGGGAGCTGTTTTTT
TRBD2,TRBJ2-3,TRBV7-2,-,CASSPGLATDTQYF,TGTGCCAGCAGCCCAGGACTAGCGACAGATACGCAGTATTTT